These T cell receptor beta chains were read from a single sample in a study of CD8+ T cells in alopecia areata. TCRdb's copy holds only in-frame clones and misses some; the assay was immunoSEQ multiplex PCR. The data show 150,000 to 200,000 clones, roughly 65% seen once. This specimen consisted of CD4+ T cells sorted from blood, obtained at week 4, from a patient treated with tofacitinib. The source is a human donor with alopecia areata. Each CDR3 is given with its conserved first and last residue. A D gene is named only where the DNA matches it firmly. Rows give clone size only sometimes, using once, few, many, or a class for an expanded clone.

d_gene: .
v_gene: TRBV5-7
j_gene: TRBJ2-7
abundance: .
CDR3nt: TGTGCCAGCAGCCAAAATCCGTACCGGGAACTACGACTTATGGAGCAGTACTTC
CDR3aa: CASSQNPYRELRLMEQYF

d_gene: .
v_gene: TRBV30
j_gene: TRBJ1-6
abundance: .
CDR3nt: TGTGCCGTACAGGGCGCATTCGATAATTCACCCCTCCACTTT
CDR3aa: CAVQGAFDNSPLHF

d_gene: .
v_gene: TRBV27
j_gene: TRBJ1-2
abundance: .
CDR3nt: TGTGCCAGCAGCCCCGGGACTGCTAGCGACTACACCTTC
CDR3aa: CASSPGTASDYTF

d_gene: .
v_gene: TRBV10-3
j_gene: TRBJ2-1
abundance: few
CDR3nt: TGTGCCATCAGTGATAAAGGGGATCCCAATGAGCAGTTCTTC
CDR3aa: CAISDKGDPNEQFF

d_gene: TRBD1
v_gene: TRBV5-4
j_gene: TRBJ1-6
abundance: .
CDR3nt: TGTGCCAGCACCCGAGGGACAGTACCTCAGGAACCCCTCCACTTT
CDR3aa: CASTRGTVPQEPLHF

d_gene: .
v_gene: TRBV29-1
j_gene: TRBJ2-6
abundance: .
CDR3nt: TGCAGCGTTCCACAGACAGGGAGGTTCTCTGGGGCCAACGTCCTGACTTTC
CDR3aa: CSVPQTGRFSGANVLTF

d_gene: .
v_gene: TRBV7-8
j_gene: TRBJ2-1
abundance: few
CDR3nt: TGTGCCAGCAGCTTCGACCCGGAGGGCTACAATGAGCAGTTCTTC
CDR3aa: CASSFDPEGYNEQFF

d_gene: TRBD2
v_gene: TRBV6-5
j_gene: TRBJ2-2
abundance: .
CDR3nt: TGTGCCAGCAGTTACTCGGTAGCGGGGGGCCCCGGGGAGCTGTTTTTT
CDR3aa: CASSYSVAGGPGELFF

d_gene: .
v_gene: TRBV9
j_gene: TRBJ1-3
abundance: .
CDR3nt: TGTGCCAGCAGCGTAGAGGCAAACACCATATATTTT
CDR3aa: CASSVEANTIYF

d_gene: .
v_gene: TRBV29-1
j_gene: TRBJ1-2
abundance: .
CDR3nt: TGCAGCGTTGAAGGACATAAGGACTATGGCTACACCTTC
CDR3aa: CSVEGHKDYGYTF

d_gene: TRBD1
v_gene: TRBV5-6
j_gene: TRBJ1-2
abundance: .
CDR3nt: TGTGCCAGCAGCCGGGACAGGGGGCTGAAGGGCTACACCTTC
CDR3aa: CASSRDRGLKGYTF

d_gene: .
v_gene: TRBV2
j_gene: TRBJ1-5
abundance: few
CDR3nt: TGTGCCAGCAGTGACAAGATGGCGGATCAGCCCCAGCATTTT
CDR3aa: CASSDKMADQPQHF

d_gene: .
v_gene: TRBV29-1
j_gene: TRBJ1-1
abundance: .
CDR3nt: TGCAGCGTTGCAGACGGGGCCGCAGCTTTCTTT
CDR3aa: CSVADGAAAFF

d_gene: TRBD1
v_gene: TRBV30
j_gene: TRBJ2-4
abundance: .
CDR3nt: TGTGCCTGGAGTGCACAGGGGTACGGATTAAACATTCAGTACTTC
CDR3aa: CAWSAQGYGLNIQYF

d_gene: TRBD2
v_gene: TRBV10-3
j_gene: TRBJ2-7
abundance: .
CDR3nt: TGTGCCATCGGGAGGGAGCTGGGGGAGCAGTACTTC
CDR3aa: CAIGRELGEQYF

d_gene: .
v_gene: TRBV18
j_gene: TRBJ1-5
abundance: .
CDR3nt: TGTGCCAGCTCACCGGAGAGGCAACAGCCCCAGCATTTT
CDR3aa: CASSPERQQPQHF

d_gene: .
v_gene: TRBV2
j_gene: TRBJ2-1
abundance: few
CDR3nt: TGTGCCAGCGGTTTAGGGATCGGCTACAATGAGCAGTTCTTC
CDR3aa: CASGLGIGYNEQFF

d_gene: .
v_gene: TRBV11-1
j_gene: TRBJ2-7
abundance: .
CDR3nt: TGTGCCAGCAGCTCACAGGGCGGCGAGCAGTACTTC
CDR3aa: CASSSQGGEQYF

d_gene: TRBD2
v_gene: TRBV19
j_gene: TRBJ2-2
abundance: many
CDR3nt: TGTGCCAGTATCCGACCGGGACTAGCGGGGTCGAACACCGGGGAGCTGTTTTTT
CDR3aa: CASIRPGLAGSNTGELFF

d_gene: .
v_gene: TRBV6-6
j_gene: TRBJ1-6
abundance: .
CDR3nt: TGTGCCACCCGCCCCCCAAGCAATTCACCCCTCCACTTT
CDR3aa: CATRPPSNSPLHF

d_gene: .
v_gene: TRBV5-1
j_gene: TRBJ2-5
abundance: once
CDR3nt: TGCGCCAGCAGCTTGACTCTGGGGCAAGAGACCCAGTACTTC
CDR3aa: CASSLTLGQETQYF

d_gene: .
v_gene: TRBV30
j_gene: TRBJ1-2
abundance: .
CDR3nt: TGTGCCTGGAGTGTCGGGGTTTCCGGCTACACCTTC
CDR3aa: CAWSVGVSGYTF

d_gene: TRBD1
v_gene: TRBV30
j_gene: TRBJ1-3
abundance: .
CDR3nt: TGTGCCTGGAGGCCGAGGGGGCGAGGAAACACCATATATTTT
CDR3aa: CAWRPRGRGNTIYF

d_gene: .
v_gene: TRBV6-5
j_gene: TRBJ2-7
abundance: once
CDR3nt: TGTGCCAGCAGTTACTCGAGGTTGGGCGAGCAGTACTTC
CDR3aa: CASSYSRLGEQYF

d_gene: .
v_gene: TRBV7-9
j_gene: TRBJ2-2
abundance: few
CDR3nt: TGTGCCAGCAGCCAAGACGGGGGCGGGGAGCTGTTTTTT
CDR3aa: CASSQDGGGELFF

d_gene: .
v_gene: TRBV29-1
j_gene: TRBJ1-2
abundance: .
CDR3nt: TGCAGCGTTGAAATGGGGGTTGGCTACACCTTC
CDR3aa: CSVEMGVGYTF

d_gene: .
v_gene: TRBV29-1
j_gene: TRBJ2-7
abundance: .
CDR3nt: TGCAGCGCTGGTCTAGCGTCGGGCCGCTACGAGCAGTACTTC
CDR3aa: CSAGLASGRYEQYF

d_gene: .
v_gene: TRBV7-9
j_gene: TRBJ2-1
abundance: .
CDR3nt: TGTGCCAGCAGCCCAAGACTAGACGCTCACAATGAGCAGTTCTTC
CDR3aa: CASSPRLDAHNEQFF

d_gene: .
v_gene: TRBV10-3
j_gene: TRBJ1-4
abundance: .
CDR3nt: TGTGCCATCAGTGCATCAATGGATGAAAAACTGTTTTTT
CDR3aa: CAISASMDEKLFF

d_gene: .
v_gene: TRBV29-1
j_gene: TRBJ2-3
abundance: .
CDR3nt: TGCAGCGTTGCCGATGGCTTGGATACGCAGTATTTT
CDR3aa: CSVADGLDTQYF

d_gene: .
v_gene: TRBV29-1
j_gene: TRBJ2-4
abundance: .
CDR3nt: TGCAGCGTTGCATGGTCTGCCAAAAACATTCAGTACTTC
CDR3aa: CSVAWSAKNIQYF

d_gene: .
v_gene: TRBV7-3
j_gene: TRBJ2-1
abundance: .
CDR3nt: TGTGCCAGCAGCTTATCGGGGACTCTCCCAAGTGAGCAGTTCTTC
CDR3aa: CASSLSGTLPSEQFF

d_gene: .
v_gene: TRBV30
j_gene: TRBJ2-1
abundance: .
CDR3nt: TGTGCCTGGAAACAGGGTTTCAGGAATGAGCAGTTCTTC
CDR3aa: CAWKQGFRNEQFF

d_gene: .
v_gene: TRBV30
j_gene: TRBJ2-2
abundance: .
CDR3nt: TGTGCCTGGAGCCCACAGAGCACCGGGGAGCTGTTTTTT
CDR3aa: CAWSPQSTGELFF

d_gene: .
v_gene: TRBV5-1
j_gene: TRBJ2-7
abundance: .
CDR3nt: TGCGCCAGCAGCTTGTTAGGTAACGAGGTTTCCTACGAGCAGTACTTC
CDR3aa: CASSLLGNEVSYEQYF

d_gene: .
v_gene: TRBV30
j_gene: TRBJ1-5
abundance: .
CDR3nt: TGTGCCTGGGCGGGTAGCAATCAGCCCCAGCATTTT
CDR3aa: CAWAGSNQPQHF

d_gene: TRBD1
v_gene: TRBV11-2
j_gene: TRBJ2-3
abundance: .
CDR3nt: TGTGCCAGCAGCCCCCGGGACAGGGTTGTCGCAGATACGCAGTATTTT
CDR3aa: CASSPRDRVVADTQYF

d_gene: TRBD2
v_gene: TRBV9
j_gene: TRBJ2-5
abundance: few
CDR3nt: TGTGCCAGCAGCGCGGGACTAGCCCAAGAGACCCAGTACTTC
CDR3aa: CASSAGLAQETQYF

d_gene: .
v_gene: TRBV4-2
j_gene: TRBJ2-1
abundance: .
CDR3nt: TGTGCCAGCAGCCAAGGGGTAGGGGGAGTGTATGAGCAGTTCTTC
CDR3aa: CASSQGVGGVYEQFF

d_gene: TRBD1
v_gene: TRBV19
j_gene: TRBJ2-7
abundance: few
CDR3nt: TGTGCCAGTAGTATGACAGGGGAAGGGTCCTACGAGCAGTACTTC
CDR3aa: CASSMTGEGSYEQYF